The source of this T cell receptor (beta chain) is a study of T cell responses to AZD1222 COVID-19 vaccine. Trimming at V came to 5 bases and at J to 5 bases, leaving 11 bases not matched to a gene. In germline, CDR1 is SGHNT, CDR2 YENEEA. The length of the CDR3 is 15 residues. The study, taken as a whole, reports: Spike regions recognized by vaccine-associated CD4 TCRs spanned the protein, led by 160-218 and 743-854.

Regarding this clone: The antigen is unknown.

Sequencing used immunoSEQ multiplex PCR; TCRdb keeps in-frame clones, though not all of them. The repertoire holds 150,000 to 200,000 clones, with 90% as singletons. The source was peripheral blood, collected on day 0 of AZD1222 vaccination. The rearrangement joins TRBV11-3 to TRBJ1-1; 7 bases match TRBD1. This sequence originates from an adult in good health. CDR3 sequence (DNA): TGTGCCAGCAGCCCTATGGACAGGTCAATGACTGAAGCTTTCTTT. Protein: CASSPMDRSMTEAFF. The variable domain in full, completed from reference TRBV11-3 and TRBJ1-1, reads EAGVVQSPRYKIIEKKQPVAFWCNPISGHNTLYWYLQNLGQGPELLIRYENEEAVDDSQLPKDRFSAERLKGVDSTLKIQPAELGDSAVYLCASSPMDRSMTEAFFGQGTRLTVV.